Shown below are 25 T cell receptor beta chains from a single sample sequenced in a study of T cell responses to AZD1222 COVID-19 vaccine. TCRdb keeps only in-frame clones here, not all; method: immunoSEQ multiplex PCR. The sample yields 170,000 or so clones, 88% seen once. The sequences come from peripheral blood, collected 28 days after the second AZD1222 dose. The receptors were gathered from an adult who received the AZD1222 COVID-19 vaccine.

The chain uses TRBV6-1 and TRBJ1-5; D gene ambiguous. V lost 0 bases and J lost 9, with 6 bases in between. There are 12 residues in the CDR3. Germline V lookup: CDR1 MNHNS, CDR2 SASEGT. The CDR3 DNA follows: TGTGCCAGCAGTGAAGCGGTGGGGCCCCAGCATTTT. This translates into CASSEAVGPQHF.

The rearrangement uses TRBV5-1 and TRBJ2-1, with 15 bases aligning to TRBD2. V dropped 3 bases and J dropped 8; count of bases not matched to a gene: 6. Per the germline V gene, CDR1 is SGHRS and CDR2 is YFSETQ. This CDR3 spans 16 amino acids. The CDR3 loop is CASSSGLAGGHDEQFF. In nucleotides, the CDR3 is TGCGCCAGCAGCTCGGGACTAGCGGGGGGCCATGATGAGCAGTTCTTC.

The chain couples TRBV7-6 to TRBJ2-3, with 10 nucleotides matching TRBD1. V lost 5 bases, J lost 2 bases, and 4 bases stayed unmatched. Germline-derived CDR1 and CDR2 are SGHVS and FNYEAQ. This CDR3 spans 15 amino acids. CDR3 region: CASSEDRGLTDTQYF. The DNA for the CDR3 is TGTGCCAGCAGCGAAGACAGGGGGCTCACAGATACGCAGTATTTT.

This chain connects TRBV9 to TRBJ2-3, with D possibly TRBD2 on 5 matching bases. Trimming removed 0 bases at V and 6 bases at J, with 8 bases between. The length of the CDR3 is 13 residues. CDR1 and CDR2 from the germline V gene are SGDLS and YYNGEE. DNA for the CDR3: TGTGCCAGCAGCGTAGGCCCGGGGGATACGCAGTATTTT. Translating gives CASSVGPGDTQYF. Full variable domain (remainder filled in from reference TRBV9 and TRBJ2-3): DSGVTQTPKHLITATGQRVTLRCSPRSGDLSVYWYQQSLDQGLQFLIQYYNGEERAKGNILERFSAQQFPDLHSELNLSSLELGDSALYFCASSVGPGDTQYFGPGTRLTVL.

The V call is TRBV5-6, the J call TRBJ2-1; 9 nucleotides agree with TRBD2. The CDR3 covers 16 residues. Germline V gene data show CDR1 as SGHDT and CDR2 as YYEEEE. The V segment lost 4 bases and the J segment 2 bases; nucleotides outside the gene matches: 7. This chain's CDR3 is CASSPGAGGTYNEQFF. The CDR3 region has the DNA TGTGCCAGCAGCCCCGGGGCGGGGGGGACCTACAATGAGCAGTTCTTC.

This clone has only a few counts. The chain employs TRBV30 and TRBJ2-7; D not certain. Trimming shortened V by 2 bases and J by 2 bases, and 7 bases separated the two germline ends. CDR1 is GTSNPN and CDR2 is SVGIG in the germline V gene (reference sequence). This CDR3 has 12 residues. The CDR3 reads CAWSIPAYEQYF. DNA for the CDR3: TGTGCCTGGAGTATCCCTGCCTACGAGCAGTACTTC.

The chain has TRBV6-5 and TRBJ1-1; TRBD1 might be the D (5 bases). V was pared by 7 bases and J by 3 bases, with 15 bases between. Germline CDR1 and CDR2: MNHEY and SVGAGI. The CDR3 has 14 amino acids. The CDR3 loop reads CASTRDWGDTEAFF. The CDR3 DNA reads TGTGCCAGCACCCGGGACTGGGGAGACACTGAAGCTTTCTTT.

The gene calls are TRBV5-1 and TRBJ2-5; D might be TRBD1 or TRBD2, each matching 5 bases. V was cut by 4 bases and J by 1 base, with 14 bases left in between. Germline V gene lookup returns CDR1 SGHRS and CDR2 YFSETQ. The CDR3 length is 15 residues. CDR3 protein: CASSQPTGAQETQYF. CDR3 DNA: TGCGCCAGCAGCCAACCGACCGGGGCCCAAGAGACCCAGTACTTC.

The rearrangement uses TRBV9 and TRBJ2-1; 12 bases map to TRBD2. This CDR3 is built from 15 residues. Germline V gene data show CDR1 as SGDLS and CDR2 as YYNGEE. The trim removed 4 bases at V and 10 bases at J, leaving 9 bases unmatched. The CDR3 spells CASSSPSGGAGEQFF. DNA for the CDR3: TGTGCCAGCAGCTCTCCTAGCGGGGGGGCTGGAGAGCAGTTCTTC.

In its sample, this clone was seen once. The chain uses TRBV4-1 and TRBJ2-5, with 10 bases matching TRBD1. Germline CDR1 MGHRA, CDR2 YSYEKL. V lost 7 bases, J lost 4 bases, and 9 bases stayed unmatched. The CDR3 loop spans 15 amino acids. The CDR3 reads CASTRDRGLSETQYF. The CDR3 nucleotides are TGCGCCAGCACCCGGGACAGGGGTTTGTCAGAGACCCAGTACTTC.

The chain recombines TRBV12-5 with TRBJ2-5; TRBD2 matches 7 bases. The CDR3 is made up of 15 amino acids. The germline gives CDR1 LGHNT, CDR2 FRNRAP. V shed 2 bases and J 5 bases; nucleotides not matched to a gene: 8. The CDR3 coding sequence is TGTGCTAGTGGTTTGTCCGGGTTGGGAGGGGAGACCCAGTACTTC. It codes for CASGLSGLGGETQYF.

V usage is TRBV5-1 and J usage is TRBJ2-3; 10 nucleotides align to TRBD2. V was pared by 2 bases and J by 0 bases, with 6 bases of the junction left unmatched. The CDR3 has 17 amino acids. The germline V gene has CDR1 SGHRS and CDR2 YFSETQ. The DNA of the CDR3 is TGCGCCAGCAGCTTATATTCTAGCGGGGGAAGCACAGATACGCAGTATTTT. Translated, it gives CASSLYSSGGSTDTQYF.

V usage is TRBV10-3 and J usage is TRBJ2-7; a possible D gene is TRBD2 (6 bases). The CDR3 is made up of 14 amino acids. Deletions cut 1 base from V and 4 bases from J, with 11 bases between. Germline CDR1 ENHRY, CDR2 SYGVKD. The CDR3 protein is CAISEYPTSYEQYF. CDR3 coding DNA: TGTGCCATCAGTGAGTACCCGACTAGTTACGAGCAGTACTTC.

The chain combines TRBV7-9 with TRBJ2-2; TRBD1 aligns across 7 bases. The length of the CDR3 is 14 residues. CDR1 and CDR2 (germline): SEHNR, FQNEAQ (reference sequence). V was clipped by 5 bases and J by 5 bases; unmatched bases: 5. The CDR3 sequence is CASSQIQGTGELFF. CDR3 nucleotide sequence: TGTGCCAGCAGCCAAATACAGGGGACCGGGGAGCTGTTTTTT.

The chain has TRBV9 and TRBJ2-7; TRBD1 matches at 9 bases. The CDR3 totals 15 residues. From germline, CDR1 is SGDLS and CDR2 YYNGEE. V was pared by 3 bases and J by 2 bases, with 6 bases of the junction left unmatched. CDR3 protein: CASSAGQGSTYEQYF. The CDR3, as DNA: TGTGCCAGCAGCGCTGGACAGGGGTCCACCTACGAGCAGTACTTC.

This rearrangement joins TRBV6-2 or TRBV6-3 to TRBJ1-1; no reliable D call. CDR3 length equals 13 residues. Germline-derived CDR1 and CDR2 are MNHEY and SVGEGT. Deletions cut 4 bases from V and 1 base from J, with 7 bases between. CDR3 residues: CASSLVANTEAFF. In DNA form, the CDR3 reads TGTGCCAGCAGTTTGGTGGCGAACACTGAAGCTTTCTTT.

This clone has just a few counts. Distinct nucleotide sequences in the sample also encode this CDR3. The gene calls are TRBV15 and TRBJ1-5; D ambiguous. V lost 1 base to trimming and J lost 1 base, with 5 bases between them. The CDR3 has 14 amino acids. Germline values: CDR1 LNHNV, CDR2 YYDKDF (reference sequence). DNA of the CDR3: TGTGCCACCAGCAGAGGGCAGAGCAATCAGCCCCAGCATTTT. Its protein is CATSRGQSNQPQHF.

The chain carries TRBV30 and TRBJ1-2; 10 bases map to TRBD1. CDR1 and CDR2 (germline): GTSNPN, SVGIG (reference sequence). CDR3 length: 15 amino acids. CDR3: CALTRGQGIDYGYTF. The CDR3 nucleotides read TGTGCTTTGACCCGGGGACAGGGGATTGACTATGGCTACACCTTC.

In DNA form, the CDR3 reads TGTGCCAGCAGCACTGGGAGCTCCTACGAGCAGTACTTC. Protein sequence: CASSTGSSYEQYF. The rearrangement links TRBV5-4 to TRBJ2-7; a weak D match, TRBD2 (5 bases). The CDR3 runs to 13 residues. V gave up 4 bases and J gave up 0 bases, with 8 bases separating them. Germline loops: CDR1 SGHNT, CDR2 YYREEE (reference sequence).

This clone has just one count. This chain uses TRBV7-6 with TRBJ2-1; 8 bases are shared with TRBD2. Germline CDR1 is SGHVS and CDR2 is FNYEAQ. Trimming at V came to 1 base and at J to 5 bases, leaving 4 bases not matched to a gene. CDR3 length: 15 residues. The CDR3: CASSLGGGLDNEQFF. The CDR3 region has the DNA TGTGCCAGCAGCTTAGGCGGGGGGTTGGACAATGAGCAGTTCTTC. Drawing the rest from reference TRBV7-6 and TRBJ2-1, the complete variable domain is GAGVSQSPRYKVTKRGQDVALRCDPISGHVSLYWYRQALGQGPEFLTYFNYEAQQDKSGLPNDRFSAERPEGSISTLTIQRTEQRDSAMYRCASSLGGGLDNEQFFGPGTRLTVL.

This chain uses TRBV13 with TRBJ2-1, with D hard to call. Germline V gives CDR1 PRHDT, CDR2 FYEKMQ (reference sequence). This CDR3 comprises 11 residues. The V gene lost 5 bases and the J gene lost 6 bases, with 5 bases spanning the gap. In DNA form, the CDR3 reads TGTGCCAGCAGCCTATCCAATGAGCAGTTCTTC. Encoded protein: CASSLSNEQFF.

The chain carries TRBV6-5 and TRBJ1-1, with TRBD1 matching over 7 bases. Germline CDR1 is MNHEY and CDR2 is SVGAGI. The CDR3 runs to 16 residues. V was pared by 0 bases and J by 2 bases, with 6 bases of the junction left unmatched. Here the CDR3 DNA reads TGTGCCAGCAGTTACTCACCAGGGGGGAGTAACACTGAAGCTTTCTTT. Amino acids: CASSYSPGGSNTEAFF.

The sample holds one count of this clone. The chain joins TRBV27 to TRBJ2-1; 7 positions agree with TRBD1. The CDR3 contains 14 residues. Losses at the gene ends were 6 bases for V and 7 bases for J; bases not matched to a gene: 9. CDR1 is MNHEY, CDR2 SMNVEV, per germline (reference sequence). The CDR3 loop is CASSAPDRLNEQFF. In DNA form, the CDR3 reads TGTGCCAGCAGCGCTCCGGACAGGTTAAATGAGCAGTTCTTC.

The V call is TRBV30, the J call TRBJ2-2; TRBD2 is a possible D gene (5 bases). Germline V gene lookup returns CDR1 GTSNPN and CDR2 SVGIG (reference sequence). V lost 0 bases and J lost 5, with 13 bases in between. CDR3 length: 15 residues. CDR3 region: CAWSVLAGGTGELFF. For the CDR3, the DNA is TGTGCCTGGAGTGTACTGGCAGGAGGAACCGGGGAGCTGTTTTTT.

V is TRBV5-4 and J is TRBJ1-6; D call uncertain. Trimming removed 0 bases from V and 7 bases from J, with 2 bases in between. This CDR3 is 12 amino acids long. The germline V gene has CDR1 SGHNT and CDR2 YYREEE (reference sequence). CDR3 protein: CASSLVNSPLHF. CDR3 DNA sequence: TGTGCCAGCAGCTTGGTGAATTCACCCCTCCACTTT.